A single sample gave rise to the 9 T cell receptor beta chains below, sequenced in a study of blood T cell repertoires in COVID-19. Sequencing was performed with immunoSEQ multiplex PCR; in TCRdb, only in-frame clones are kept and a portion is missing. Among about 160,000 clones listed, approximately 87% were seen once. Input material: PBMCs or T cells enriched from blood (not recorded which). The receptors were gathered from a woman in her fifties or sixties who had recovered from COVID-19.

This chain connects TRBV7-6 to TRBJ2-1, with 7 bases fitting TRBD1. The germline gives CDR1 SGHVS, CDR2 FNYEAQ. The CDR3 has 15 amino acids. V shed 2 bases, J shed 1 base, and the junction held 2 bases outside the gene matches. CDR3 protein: CASSLTTGSYNEQFF. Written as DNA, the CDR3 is TGTGCCAGCAGCTTAACGACAGGGTCCTACAATGAGCAGTTCTTC.

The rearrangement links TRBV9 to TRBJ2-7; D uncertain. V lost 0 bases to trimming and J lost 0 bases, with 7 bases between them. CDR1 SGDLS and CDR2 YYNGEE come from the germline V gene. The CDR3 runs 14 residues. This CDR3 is CASSVGGFSYEQYF. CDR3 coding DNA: TGTGCCAGCAGCGTAGGAGGTTTCTCCTACGAGCAGTACTTC.

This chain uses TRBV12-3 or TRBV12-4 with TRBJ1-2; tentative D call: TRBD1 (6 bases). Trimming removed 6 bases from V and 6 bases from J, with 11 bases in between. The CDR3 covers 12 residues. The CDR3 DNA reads TGTGCCAGCAGCCATACAGGGAATGGCTACACCTTC. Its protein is CASSHTGNGYTF.

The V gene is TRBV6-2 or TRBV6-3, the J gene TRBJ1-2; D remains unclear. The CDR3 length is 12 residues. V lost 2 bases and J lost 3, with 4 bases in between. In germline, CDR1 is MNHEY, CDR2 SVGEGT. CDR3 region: CASSYPDYGYTF. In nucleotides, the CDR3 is TGTGCCAGCAGTTACCCTGACTATGGCTACACCTTC.

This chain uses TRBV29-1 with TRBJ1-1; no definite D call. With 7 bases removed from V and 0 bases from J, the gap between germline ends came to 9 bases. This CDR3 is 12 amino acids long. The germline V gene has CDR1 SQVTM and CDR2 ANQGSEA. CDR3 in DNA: TGCAGCGCCGGAGAAATGAACACTGAAGCTTTCTTT. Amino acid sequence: CSAGEMNTEAFF. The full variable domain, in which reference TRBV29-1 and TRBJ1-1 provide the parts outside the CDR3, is SAVISQKPSRDICQRGTSLTIQCQVDSQVTMMFWYRQQPGQSLTLIATANQGSEATYESGFVIDKFPISRPNLTFSTLTVSNMSPEDSSIYLCSAGEMNTEAFFGQGTRLTVV.

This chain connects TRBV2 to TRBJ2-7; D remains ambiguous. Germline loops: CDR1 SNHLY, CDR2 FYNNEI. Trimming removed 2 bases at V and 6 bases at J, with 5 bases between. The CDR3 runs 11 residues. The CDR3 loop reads CASSESREQYF. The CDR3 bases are TGTGCCAGCAGTGAATCCCGCGAGCAGTACTTC.

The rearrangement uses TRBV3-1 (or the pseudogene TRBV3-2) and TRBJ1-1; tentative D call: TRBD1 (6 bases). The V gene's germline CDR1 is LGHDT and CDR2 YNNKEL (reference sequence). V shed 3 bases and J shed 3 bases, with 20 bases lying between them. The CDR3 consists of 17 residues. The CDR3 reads CASSHPTGRLLDTEAFF. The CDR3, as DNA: TGTGCCAGCAGCCATCCTACAGGGAGACTATTGGACACTGAAGCTTTCTTT.

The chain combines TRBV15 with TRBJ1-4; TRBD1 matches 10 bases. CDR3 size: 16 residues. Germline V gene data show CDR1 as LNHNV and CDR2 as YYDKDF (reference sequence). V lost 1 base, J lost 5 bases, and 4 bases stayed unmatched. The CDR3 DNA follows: TGTGCCACCAGCAGAGGCCGACAGGGGGCGAATGAAAAACTGTTTTTT. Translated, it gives CATSRGRQGANEKLFF.

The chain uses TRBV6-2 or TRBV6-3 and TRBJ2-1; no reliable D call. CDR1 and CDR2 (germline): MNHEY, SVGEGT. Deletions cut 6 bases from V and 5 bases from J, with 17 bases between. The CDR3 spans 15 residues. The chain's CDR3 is CASSDLTKPDNEQFF. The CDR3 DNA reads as TGTGCCAGCAGCGATCTCACCAAGCCGGACAATGAGCAGTTCTTC.